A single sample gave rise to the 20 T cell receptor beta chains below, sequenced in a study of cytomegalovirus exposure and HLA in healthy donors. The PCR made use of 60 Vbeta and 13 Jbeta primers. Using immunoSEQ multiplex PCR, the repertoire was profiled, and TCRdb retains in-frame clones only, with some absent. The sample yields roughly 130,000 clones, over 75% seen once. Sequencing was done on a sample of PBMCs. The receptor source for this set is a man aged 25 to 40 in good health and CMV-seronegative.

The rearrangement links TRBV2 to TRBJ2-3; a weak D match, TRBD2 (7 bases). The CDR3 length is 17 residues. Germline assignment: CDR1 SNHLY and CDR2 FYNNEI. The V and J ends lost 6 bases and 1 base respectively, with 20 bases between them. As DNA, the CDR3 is TGTGCCAGCAGCGAGTACTTGGCGGGGGCGGGCACAGATACGCAGTATTTT. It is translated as CASSEYLAGAGTDTQYF. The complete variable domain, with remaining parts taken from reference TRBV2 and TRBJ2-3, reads EPEVTQTPSHQVTQMGQEVILRCVPISNHLYFYWYRQILGQKVEFLVSFYNNEISEKSEIFDDQFSVERPDGSNFTLKIRSTKLEDSAMYFCASSEYLAGAGTDTQYFGPGTRLTVL.

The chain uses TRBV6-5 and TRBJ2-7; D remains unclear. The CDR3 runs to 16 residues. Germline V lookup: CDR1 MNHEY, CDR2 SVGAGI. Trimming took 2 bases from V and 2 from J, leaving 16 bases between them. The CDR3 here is CASSYPDKPAPYEQYF. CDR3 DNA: TGTGCCAGCAGTTACCCAGACAAACCCGCACCCTACGAGCAGTACTTC.

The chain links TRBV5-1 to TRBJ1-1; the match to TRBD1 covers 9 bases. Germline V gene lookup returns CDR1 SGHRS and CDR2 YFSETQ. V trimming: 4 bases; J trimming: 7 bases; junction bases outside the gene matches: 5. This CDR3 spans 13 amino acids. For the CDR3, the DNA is TGCGCCAGCAGCGAGACAGGGGGACTTGAAGCTTTCTTT. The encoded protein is CASSETGGLEAFF.

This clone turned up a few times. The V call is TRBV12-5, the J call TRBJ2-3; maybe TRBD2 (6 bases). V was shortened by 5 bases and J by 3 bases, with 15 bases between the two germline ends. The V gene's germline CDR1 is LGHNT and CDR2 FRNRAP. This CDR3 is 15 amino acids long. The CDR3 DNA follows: TGTGCTAGTGGTCAAGGGGACTCGGCGACAGATACGCAGTATTTT. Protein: CASGQGDSATDTQYF.

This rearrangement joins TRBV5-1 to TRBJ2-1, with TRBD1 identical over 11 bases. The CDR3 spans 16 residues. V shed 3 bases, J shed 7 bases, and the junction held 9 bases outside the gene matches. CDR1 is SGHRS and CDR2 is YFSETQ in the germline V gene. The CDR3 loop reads CASSSIWDRGENEQFF. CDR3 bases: TGCGCCAGCAGCTCCATATGGGACAGGGGGGAGAATGAGCAGTTCTTC.

CDR3 nucleotides: TGTGCCAGCAGCTTAGAGGGGCGCAGTTCACCCCTCCACTTT. This sequence encodes CASSLEGRSSPLHF. The chain is built from TRBV7-9 and TRBJ1-6; D is perhaps TRBD1 (5 bases). The CDR3 consists of 14 residues. The V end lost 1 base, the J end lost 9 bases, and 10 bases lay between the germline ends. The germline CDR1 and CDR2 sequences are SEHNR and FQNEAQ (reference sequence). The variable domain in full, with the rest retrieved from reference TRBV7-9 and TRBJ1-6, is DTGVSQNPRHKITKRGQNVTFRCDPISEHNRLYWYRQTLGQGPEFLTYFQNEAQLEKSRLLSDRFSAERPKGSFSTLEIQRTEQGDSAMYLCASSLEGRSSPLHFGNGTRLTVT.

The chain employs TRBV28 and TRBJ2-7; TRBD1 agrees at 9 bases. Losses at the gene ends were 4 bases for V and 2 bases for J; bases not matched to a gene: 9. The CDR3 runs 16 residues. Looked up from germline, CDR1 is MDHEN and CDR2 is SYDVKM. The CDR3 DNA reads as TGTGCCAGCAGTTCCCGTCGGACAGGGGAGACCTACGAGCAGTACTTC. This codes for CASSSRRTGETYEQYF.

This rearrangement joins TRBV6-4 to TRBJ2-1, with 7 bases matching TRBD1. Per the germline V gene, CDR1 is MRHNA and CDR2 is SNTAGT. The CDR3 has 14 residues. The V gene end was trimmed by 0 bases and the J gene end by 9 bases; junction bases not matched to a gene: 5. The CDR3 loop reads CASSDSHRGSEQFF. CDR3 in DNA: TGTGCCAGCAGTGACTCTCACAGGGGTAGTGAGCAGTTCTTC.

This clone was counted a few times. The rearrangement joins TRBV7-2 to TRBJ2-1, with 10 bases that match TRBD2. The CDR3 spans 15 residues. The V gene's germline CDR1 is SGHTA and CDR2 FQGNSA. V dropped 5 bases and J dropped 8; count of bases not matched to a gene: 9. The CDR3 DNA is TGTGCCAGCAGCGCCAGCGGGGGGGCTTGGGATGAGCAGTTCTTC. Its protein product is CASSASGGAWDEQFF. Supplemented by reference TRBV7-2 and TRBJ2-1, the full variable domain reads GAGVSQSPSNKVTEKGKDVELRCDPISGHTALYWYRQSLGQGLEFLIYFQGNSAPDKSGLPSDRFSAERTGGSVSTLTIQRTQQEDSAVYLCASSASGGAWDEQFFGPGTRLTVL.

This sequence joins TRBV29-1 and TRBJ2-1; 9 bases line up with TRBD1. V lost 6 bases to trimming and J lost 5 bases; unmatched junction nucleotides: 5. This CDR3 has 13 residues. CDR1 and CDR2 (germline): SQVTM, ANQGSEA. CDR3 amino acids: CSVWTGDHNEQFF. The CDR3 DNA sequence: TGCAGCGTCTGGACAGGGGACCACAATGAGCAGTTCTTC.

The CDR3, as DNA: TGTGCCAGCAGCTTAGTGGCAGGGAACGTTTACAATGAGCAGTTCTTC. Amino acids: CASSLVAGNVYNEQFF. The gene calls are TRBV7-9 and TRBJ2-1, with a tentative D call TRBD1 (5 bases). Trimming pared 1 base from V and 4 bases from J, leaving 14 bases between. The germline gives CDR1 SEHNR, CDR2 FQNEAQ (reference sequence). The CDR3 contains 16 residues.

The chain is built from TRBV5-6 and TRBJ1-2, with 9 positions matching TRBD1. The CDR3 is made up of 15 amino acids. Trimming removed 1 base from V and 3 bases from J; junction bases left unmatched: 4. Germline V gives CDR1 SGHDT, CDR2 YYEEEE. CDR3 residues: CASSLPGQGDYGYTF. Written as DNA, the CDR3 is TGTGCCAGCAGCTTGCCGGGACAGGGCGACTATGGCTACACCTTC.

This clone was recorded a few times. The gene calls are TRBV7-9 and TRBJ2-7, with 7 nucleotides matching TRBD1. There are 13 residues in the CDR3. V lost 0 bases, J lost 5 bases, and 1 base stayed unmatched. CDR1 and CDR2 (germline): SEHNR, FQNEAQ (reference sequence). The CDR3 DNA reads TGTGCCAGCAGCTTAGCAGGGGGCAACGAGCAGTACTTC. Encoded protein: CASSLAGGNEQYF.

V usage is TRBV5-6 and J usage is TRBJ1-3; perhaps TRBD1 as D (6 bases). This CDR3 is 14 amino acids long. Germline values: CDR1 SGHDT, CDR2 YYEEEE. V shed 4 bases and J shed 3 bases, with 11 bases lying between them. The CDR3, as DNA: TGTGCCAGCAGCCTGGGGGGCATTGGAAACACCATATATTTT. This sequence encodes CASSLGGIGNTIYF.

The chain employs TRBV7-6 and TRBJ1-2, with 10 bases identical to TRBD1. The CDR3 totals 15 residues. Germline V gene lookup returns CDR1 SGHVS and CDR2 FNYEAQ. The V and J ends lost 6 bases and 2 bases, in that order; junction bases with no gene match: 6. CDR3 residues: CASSVGTGDNYGYTF. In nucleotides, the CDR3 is TGTGCCAGCAGTGTTGGGACAGGGGACAACTATGGCTACACCTTC.

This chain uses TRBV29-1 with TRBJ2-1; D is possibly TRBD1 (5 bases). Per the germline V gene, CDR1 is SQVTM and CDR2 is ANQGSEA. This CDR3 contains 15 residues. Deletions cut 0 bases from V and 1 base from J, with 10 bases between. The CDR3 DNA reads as TGCAGCGTTGAAGATGTACCAGGGTCCTACAATGAGCAGTTCTTC. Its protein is CSVEDVPGSYNEQFF.

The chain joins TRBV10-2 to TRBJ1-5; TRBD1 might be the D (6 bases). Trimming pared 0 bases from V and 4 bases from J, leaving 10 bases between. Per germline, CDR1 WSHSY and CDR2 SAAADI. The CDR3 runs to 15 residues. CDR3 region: CASSESWTVNQPQHF. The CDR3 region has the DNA TGCGCCAGCAGTGAGTCATGGACAGTTAATCAGCCCCAGCATTTT.

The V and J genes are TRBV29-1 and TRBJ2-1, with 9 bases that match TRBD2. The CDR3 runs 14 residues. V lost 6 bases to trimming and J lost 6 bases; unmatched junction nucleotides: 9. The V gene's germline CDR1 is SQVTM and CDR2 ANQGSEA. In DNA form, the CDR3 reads TGCAGCGTCGCCTCAGCGGGGGGTCTCAATGAGCAGTTCTTC. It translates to CSVASAGGLNEQFF.

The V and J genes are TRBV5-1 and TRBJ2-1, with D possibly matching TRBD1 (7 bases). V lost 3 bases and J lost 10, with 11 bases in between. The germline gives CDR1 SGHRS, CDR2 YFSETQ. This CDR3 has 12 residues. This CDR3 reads CASSSQGGEQFF. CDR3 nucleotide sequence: TGCGCCAGCAGCTCCCAGGGGGGCGAGCAGTTCTTC.

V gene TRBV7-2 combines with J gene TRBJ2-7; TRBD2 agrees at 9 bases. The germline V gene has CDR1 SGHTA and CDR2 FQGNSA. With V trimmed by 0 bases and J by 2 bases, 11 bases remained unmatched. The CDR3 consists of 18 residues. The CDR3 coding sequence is TGTGCCAGCAGCTTAGCGCATAGCGGGGGTATCCTCACCTACGAGCAGTACTTC. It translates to CASSLAHSGGILTYEQYF.